One T cell receptor beta chain is described in this entry. The CDR3 is 18 amino acids. J was trimmed by 3 bases and V by 3 bases; bases with no gene match: 11. CDR1 is MGHRA and CDR2 is YSYEKL in the germline V gene. This specimen comes from a study of control samples from healthy donors and cancer patients. Produced via immunoSEQ multiplex PCR; TCRdb's table is partial and in-frame only. The sample includes roughly 170,000 clones, 91% of them seen just once. The receptor was derived from a woman aged 40 to 50 in good health. The J gene is TRBJ2-1, the V gene TRBV4-1; TRBD2 matches 10 bases. Sequences were obtained from blood. This chain's CDR3 is CASSQFTSSGGLYNEQFF. The CDR3 DNA follows: TGCGCCAGCAGCCAGTTTACGTCTAGCGGGGGCCTCTACAATGAGCAGTTCTTC.